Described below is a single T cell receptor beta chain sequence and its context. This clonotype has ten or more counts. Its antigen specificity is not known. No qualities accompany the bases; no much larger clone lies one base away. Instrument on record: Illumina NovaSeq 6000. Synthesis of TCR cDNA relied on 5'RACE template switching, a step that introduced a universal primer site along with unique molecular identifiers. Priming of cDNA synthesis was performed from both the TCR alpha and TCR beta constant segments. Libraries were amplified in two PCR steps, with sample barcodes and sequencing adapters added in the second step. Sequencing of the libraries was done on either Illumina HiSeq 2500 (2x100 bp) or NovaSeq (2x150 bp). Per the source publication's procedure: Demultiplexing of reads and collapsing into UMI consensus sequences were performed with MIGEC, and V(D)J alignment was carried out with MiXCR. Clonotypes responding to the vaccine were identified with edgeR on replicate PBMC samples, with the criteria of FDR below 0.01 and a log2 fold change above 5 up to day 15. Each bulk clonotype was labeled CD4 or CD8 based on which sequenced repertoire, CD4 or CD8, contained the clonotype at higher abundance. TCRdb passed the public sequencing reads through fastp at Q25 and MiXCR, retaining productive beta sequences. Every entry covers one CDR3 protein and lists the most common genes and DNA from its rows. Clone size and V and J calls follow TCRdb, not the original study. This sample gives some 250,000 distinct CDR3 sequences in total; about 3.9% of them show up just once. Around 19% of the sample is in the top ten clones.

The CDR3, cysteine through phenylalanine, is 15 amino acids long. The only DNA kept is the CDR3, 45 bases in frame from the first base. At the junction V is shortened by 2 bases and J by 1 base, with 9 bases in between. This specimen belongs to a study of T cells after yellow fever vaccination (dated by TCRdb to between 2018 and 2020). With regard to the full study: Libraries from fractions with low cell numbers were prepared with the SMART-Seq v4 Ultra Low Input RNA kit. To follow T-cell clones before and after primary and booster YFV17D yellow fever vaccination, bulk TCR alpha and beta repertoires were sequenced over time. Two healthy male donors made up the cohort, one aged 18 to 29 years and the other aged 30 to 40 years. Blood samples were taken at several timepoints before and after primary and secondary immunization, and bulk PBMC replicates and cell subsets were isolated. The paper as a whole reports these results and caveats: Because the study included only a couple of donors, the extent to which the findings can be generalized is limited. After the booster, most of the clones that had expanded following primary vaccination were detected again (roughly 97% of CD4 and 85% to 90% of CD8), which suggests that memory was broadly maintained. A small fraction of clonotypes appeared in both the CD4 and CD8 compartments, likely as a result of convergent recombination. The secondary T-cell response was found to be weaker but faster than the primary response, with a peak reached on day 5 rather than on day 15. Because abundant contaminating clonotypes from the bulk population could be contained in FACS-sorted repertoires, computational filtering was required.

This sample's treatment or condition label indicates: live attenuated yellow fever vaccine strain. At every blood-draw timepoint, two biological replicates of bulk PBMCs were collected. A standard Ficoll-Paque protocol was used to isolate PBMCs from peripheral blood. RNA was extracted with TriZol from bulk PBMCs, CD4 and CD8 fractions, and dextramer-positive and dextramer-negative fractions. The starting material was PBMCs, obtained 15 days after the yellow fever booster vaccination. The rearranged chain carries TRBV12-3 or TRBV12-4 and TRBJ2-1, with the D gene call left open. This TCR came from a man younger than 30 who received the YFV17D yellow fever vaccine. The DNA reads TGTGCCAGCAGTTTACTAGGGCCATCCTACAATGAGCAGTTCTTC. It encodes CASSLLGPSYNEQFF.